The rows below give T cell receptor beta chains drawn from one sample of a study of a mutant IDH1 vaccine in newly diagnosed glioma. Sequencing was performed with immunoSEQ multiplex PCR; in TCRdb, only in-frame clones are kept and a portion is missing. The sample contains fewer than 45,000 clones, around four fifths of which appear only once. These TCRs are of unknown antigen specificity. The specimen comprised PBMCs, sampled from a glioma patient whose treatment included an IDH1 peptide vaccine. These receptors all come from a man aged 50 or older with glioma. The CDR3 runs from the conserved cysteine through the conserved F or W. The order of the fields is clone size, D gene, J gene, V gene, CDR3 protein, CDR3 DNA. D genes are given only for firm matches. Only some rows state a clone size, as once, few, many or a class for expanded clones.

size: -; D: -; J: TRBJ2-7; V: TRBV4-3; CDR3: CASSPSSRSYEQYF; DNA: TGCGCCAGCAGCCCCAGCTCAAGGAGCTACGAGCAGTACTTC
size: once; D: -; J: TRBJ2-1; V: TRBV18; CDR3: CASSPITELATMGQFF; DNA: TGTGCCAGCTCACCAATAACGGAATTAGCTACAATGGGGCAGTTCTTC
size: -; D: -; J: TRBJ2-7; V: TRBV28; CDR3: CASIGQGGLFYEQYF; DNA: TGTGCCAGCATTGGGCAGGGAGGCCTTTTCTACGAGCAGTACTTC
size: -; D: -; J: TRBJ1-2; V: TRBV12-5; CDR3: CASGPMGGYGYTF; DNA: TGTGCTAGTGGCCCAATGGGAGGATATGGCTACACCTTC
size: -; D: -; J: TRBJ1-5; V: TRBV2; CDR3: CASSEGAEYSNQPQHF; DNA: TGTGCCAGCAGTGAGGGCGCTGAGTATAGCAATCAGCCCCAGCATTTT
size: -; D: -; J: TRBJ2-2; V: TRBV5-1; CDR3: CASSLTPGTGELFF; DNA: TGCGCCAGCAGCCTTACCCCTGGCACCGGGGAGCTGTTTTTT
size: -; D: -; J: TRBJ2-1; V: TRBV4-1; CDR3: CASSQDPRGAYEQFF; DNA: TGCGCCAGCAGCCAAGACCCCCGGGGGGCCTACGAGCAGTTCTTC
size: few; D: -; J: TRBJ1-4; V: TRBV7-9; CDR3: CASSPQQIGEKLFF; DNA: TGTGCCAGCAGTCCACAGCAGATAGGGGAAAAACTGTTTTTT
size: -; D: TRBD2; J: TRBJ2-2; V: TRBV9; CDR3: CASSVGLGRGGDTGELFF; DNA: TGTGCCAGCAGCGTAGGTTTGGGGCGGGGGGGCGACACCGGGGAGCTGTTTTTT
size: -; D: -; J: TRBJ2-1; V: TRBV7-2; CDR3: CASSTRPDNEQFF; DNA: TGTGCCAGCAGCACCCGACCGGACAATGAGCAGTTCTTC
size: -; D: TRBD1; J: TRBJ2-5; V: TRBV4-1; CDR3: CASSPGQAVETQYF; DNA: TGCGCCAGCAGCCCGGGACAGGCCGTAGAGACCCAGTACTTC
size: -; D: -; J: TRBJ2-3; V: TRBV7-2; CDR3: CASSLARGDIDTQYF; DNA: TGTGCCAGCAGCTTAGCGCGAGGGGATATCGATACGCAGTATTTT
size: -; D: -; J: TRBJ2-6; V: TRBV29-1; CDR3: CSVEDSGQLGANVLTF; DNA: TGCAGCGTTGAAGATTCGGGACAATTGGGGGCCAACGTCCTGACTTTC
size: -; D: -; J: TRBJ2-2; V: TRBV28; CDR3: CASSPLGEGEDTGELFF; DNA: TGTGCCAGCAGTCCCCTCGGGGAGGGGGAAGATACCGGGGAGCTGTTTTTT
size: few; D: -; J: TRBJ1-6; V: TRBV7-9; CDR3: CASSSLLGALHF; DNA: TGTGCCAGCAGCTCCCTTCTTGGGGCCCTCCACTTT
size: -; D: -; J: TRBJ2-5; V: TRBV30; CDR3: CAFSSSGPETQYF; DNA: TGTGCCTTCTCCTCTTCAGGGCCAGAGACCCAGTACTTC
size: -; D: -; J: TRBJ1-1; V: TRBV6-5; CDR3: CASSYSGGNTEAFF; DNA: TGTGCCAGCAGTTACTCGGGGGGGAACACTGAAGCTTTCTTT
size: -; D: -; J: TRBJ1-5; V: TRBV7-9; CDR3: CASSLGGGMSNQPQHF; DNA: TGTGCCAGCAGCTTAGGCGGGGGAATGAGCAATCAGCCCCAGCATTTT
size: -; D: -; J: TRBJ1-2; V: TRBV9; CDR3: CASSVTGGSYGYTF; DNA: TGTGCCAGCAGCGTAACGGGGGGCAGCTATGGCTACACCTTC
size: -; D: -; J: TRBJ1-2; V: TRBV14; CDR3: CASSQMGRTIPNYGYTF; DNA: TGTGCCAGCAGCCAAATGGGGCGAACTATCCCTAACTATGGCTACACCTTC
size: -; D: -; J: TRBJ1-1; V: TRBV20-1; CDR3: CSARGQTEAFF; DNA: TGCAGTGCTAGAGGACAGACTGAAGCTTTCTTT
size: -; D: -; J: TRBJ1-2; V: TRBV11-2; CDR3: CASSLDLGGRGYTF; DNA: TGTGCCAGCAGCTTAGATTTAGGGGGTCGAGGCTACACCTTC
size: once; D: -; J: TRBJ2-5; V: TRBV6-5; CDR3: CASRAGDKETQYF; DNA: TGCGCGAGCCGGGCAGGAGACAAAGAGACCCAGTACTTC
size: few; D: -; J: TRBJ1-2; V: TRBV5-1; CDR3: CASSSTSGTNYGYTF; DNA: TGCGCCAGCAGCTCGACCTCCGGGACTAACTATGGCTACACCTTC
size: -; D: -; J: TRBJ1-1; V: TRBV15; CDR3: CAVGTVYEAFF; DNA: TGTGCCGTTGGAACGGTTTATGAAGCTTTCTTT
size: -; D: TRBD2; J: TRBJ2-1; V: TRBV15; CDR3: CATTLAGTNEQFF; DNA: TGTGCCACCACACTAGCGGGAACAAATGAGCAGTTCTTC
size: -; D: -; J: TRBJ1-3; V: TRBV5-1; CDR3: CASSLGNRENTIYF; DNA: TGCGCCAGCAGCTTGGGCAATCGAGAAAACACCATATATTTT
size: -; D: -; J: TRBJ2-2; V: TRBV9; CDR3: CASSVESNTGELFF; DNA: TGTGCCAGCAGCGTAGAGTCGAACACCGGGGAGCTGTTTTTT
size: -; D: TRBD2; J: TRBJ2-4; V: TRBV28; CDR3: CASASGGLAKNIQYF; DNA: TGTGCCAGCGCTAGCGGGGGGTTAGCCAAAAACATTCAGTACTTC
size: -; D: -; J: TRBJ1-5; V: TRBV30; CDR3: CAWSVRGGRQPQHF; DNA: TGTGCCTGGAGTGTACGGGGAGGGCGGCAGCCCCAGCATTTT
size: few; D: -; J: TRBJ1-3; V: TRBV15; CDR3: CATSSLYTGNTIYF; DNA: TGTGCCACCAGCTCCCTATACACTGGAAACACCATATATTTT
size: -; D: -; J: TRBJ2-7; V: TRBV11-2; CDR3: CASSPNRESYEQYF; DNA: TGTGCCAGCAGCCCCAACAGGGAATCCTACGAGCAGTACTTC
size: -; D: -; J: TRBJ1-4; V: TRBV27; CDR3: CASSPRRSGGKLFF; DNA: TGTGCCAGCAGCCCTCGTAGGTCGGGTGGAAAACTGTTTTTT
size: -; D: -; J: TRBJ1-2; V: TRBV30; CDR3: CALFRGGYGYTF; DNA: TGTGCCTTGTTCAGGGGAGGCTATGGCTACACCTTC
size: -; D: -; J: TRBJ2-1; V: TRBV5-6; CDR3: CASSRTGRSYNEQFF; DNA: TGTGCCAGCAGCCGGACGGGACGCTCCTACAATGAGCAGTTCTTC
size: few; D: -; J: TRBJ1-1; V: TRBV7-2; CDR3: CASSLWWGTEAFF; DNA: TGTGCCAGCAGCTTATGGTGGGGCACTGAAGCTTTCTTT
size: -; D: TRBD1; J: TRBJ1-4; V: TRBV19; CDR3: CASSDRTGREKLFF; DNA: TGTGCCAGTAGTGATCGGACAGGGCGAGAAAAACTGTTTTTT
size: -; D: -; J: TRBJ2-3; V: TRBV27; CDR3: CASSSGGMGPSTDTQYF; DNA: TGTGCCAGCAGTTCGGGCGGGATGGGGCCGTCCACAGATACGCAGTATTTT
size: few; D: TRBD1; J: TRBJ2-7; V: TRBV19; CDR3: CASSATGVGYEQYF; DNA: TGTGCCAGTAGTGCCACAGGGGTCGGCTACGAGCAGTACTTC
size: -; D: TRBD1; J: TRBJ1-5; V: TRBV7-9; CDR3: CASSSTGSNQPQHF; DNA: TGTGCCAGCAGCTCGACAGGGAGCAATCAGCCCCAGCATTTT